This T cell receptor beta chain was obtained from a study of regulatory T cells in long-lasting Graves disease. Construction of the TCR beta libraries employed iRepertoire HTBI primers in conjunction with Arm-PCR of CDR3 regions. Each CDR3 protein is one row after TCRdb ran MiXCR on the multiplex PCR reads. The table lists about 220,000 distinct CDR3 sequences, about 18% of them singletons. This clonotype was counted many times. The antigen remains unidentified. The time point here: newly diagnosed GD, antithyroid drugs for less than 3 months. PBMC RNA was the source of the TCR library. Each of the patients was recruited from an endocrinology department situated in Xi'an, China. Study results and caveats: There were preferences for TRBV28, TRBJ1-2 and TRBJ2-5 in persistent disease. Patients with persistent Graves' had lower TCR diversity than newly diagnosed patients. Thyroid tissue went unexamined; only peripheral blood was analyzed.

The ends were cut back, 6 bases at V and 8 bases at J, with 16 bases in the middle. Germline lookup yields CDR1 MNHEY and CDR2 SMNVEV (reference sequence). The CDR3 extends over 13 amino acids. The material sequenced was peripheral blood mononuclear cells (PBMCs), taken at new diagnosis, from a patient treated with antithyroid drugs. The source is a female donor with Graves disease. The chain carries TRBV27 and TRBJ2-5; D is perhaps TRBD2 (5 bases). The CDR3 nucleotides are TGTGCCAGCAGCCGCGAAAATCCGGGAACCCAGTACTTC. The encoded protein is CASSRENPGTQYF.